This passage covers 10 T cell receptor beta chains from one sample sequenced in a study of early T cells in non-severe SARS-CoV-2 infection. TCRdb re-analysed the 5' RACE reads in MiXCR, keeping a single row per CDR3 protein. The top ten hold 2% to 2.5% of the sample, which has some 91,000 distinct CDR3 sequences, approximately 13% seen once. The sequenced sample was whole blood. Every receptor here comes from an adult who was a healthcare worker with PCR-confirmed SARS-CoV-2 infection or an uninfected control (not recorded which).

V gene TRBV11-3 combines with J gene TRBJ2-2; D is uncertain. The germline V gene encodes CDR1 SGHNT and CDR2 YENEEA. V dropped 5 bases and J dropped 4 bases, with 11 bases sitting between them. This CDR3 has 14 residues. This CDR3 is CASSLRPGTGELFF. The CDR3 bases are TGTGCCAGCAGCCTGCGACCAGGCACCGGGGAGCTGTTTTTT.

This clonotype was picked up a small number of times. This chain links TRBV7-9 with TRBJ1-1; D not certain. This CDR3 is 14 amino acids long. V gave up 5 bases and J gave up 5 bases, with 15 bases separating them. Germline V CDR1 and CDR2: SEHNR, FQNEAQ (reference sequence). This chain's CDR3 is CASSPTPLGTEAFF. The CDR3 DNA reads TGTGCCAGCAGCCCCACCCCTTTGGGAACTGAAGCTTTCTTT.

In its sample, this clonotype was seen many times. The V gene is TRBV11-2, the J gene TRBJ1-5, with TRBD1 identical over 12 bases. The CDR3 extends over 21 amino acids. The J segment lost 1 base and the V segment lost 1 base, leaving 14 bases of the junction unmatched. Germline values: CDR1 SGHAT, CDR2 FQNNGV. CDR3 DNA: TGTGCCAGCAGCTTAGTTCTCTCAGGGACAGGGGGCTGGTGGAGCAATCAGCCCCAGCATTTT. This translates into CASSLVLSGTGGWWSNQPQHF.

This clonotype was picked up a small number of times. The rearrangement uses TRBV9 and TRBJ1-5; D remains unclear. The germline gives CDR1 SGDLS, CDR2 YYNGEE. Between the trimmed V and J ends, which lost 0 bases and 2 bases, there was a span of 9 bases. This CDR3 has 15 residues. CDR3 region: CASSVGMTGNQPQHF. The CDR3 DNA is TGTGCCAGCAGCGTAGGAATGACGGGCAATCAGCCCCAGCATTTT.

This clonotype has ten or more counts. CDR3 protein: CASRGGLAQYEQYF. In DNA, the CDR3 is TGTGCCAGCAGGGGCGGGCTAGCCCAATACGAGCAGTACTTC. The genes are TRBV11-2 and TRBJ2-7, with D maybe TRBD2 (5 bases). The CDR3 totals 14 residues. V dropped 6 bases and J dropped 4 bases, with 16 bases sitting between them. Germline V CDR1 and CDR2: SGHAT, FQNNGV.

At least ten counts were recorded for this clonotype. The chain has TRBV28 and TRBJ2-2; D tentatively fits TRBD1 or TRBD2 (5 bases each). The CDR3 consists of 15 residues. The germline gives CDR1 MDHEN, CDR2 SYDVKM. V gave up 7 bases and J gave up 5 bases, with 17 bases separating them. The CDR3 DNA is TGTGCCAGCAACAAGAGGGCAGGGTGGACCGGGGAGCTGTTTTTT. Translated: CASNKRAGWTGELFF.

The chain employs TRBV7-8 and TRBJ2-2, with 9 bases matching TRBD2. V gave up 6 bases and J gave up 1 base; unmatched junction bases: 6. The CDR3 spans 16 residues. The germline CDR1 and CDR2 sequences are SGHVS and FQNEAQ. The CDR3 nucleotides read TGTGCCAGCAGTTCCGTTAGCGGGGGGAACACCGGGGAGCTGTTTTTT. It translates to CASSSVSGGNTGELFF.

The rearrangement links TRBV3-1 to TRBJ2-3; D is ambiguous. Germline CDR1 and CDR2: LGHDT and YNNKEL (reference sequence). This CDR3 is 11 amino acids long. Trimming removed 4 bases at V and 4 bases at J, with 3 bases between. The CDR3 is CASSRSDTQYF. CDR3 coding DNA: TGTGCCAGCAGCCGCTCAGATACGCAGTATTTT.

This clonotype occurred many times. The chain has TRBV20-1 and TRBJ1-2, with a possible D match to TRBD1 (5 bases). The germline CDR1 and CDR2 sequences are DFQATT and SNEGSKA (reference sequence). The CDR3 runs to 12 residues. The germline V and J ends were trimmed by 4 bases and 4 bases, with 10 bases remaining between them. The CDR3 region is CSATQGAYGYTF. DNA for the CDR3: TGCAGTGCTACCCAAGGGGCCTATGGCTACACCTTC.

This clonotype has more than one count but fewer than ten. CDR3 amino acids: CASRIWGTASGNTIYF. CDR3 in DNA: TGTGCCAGCAGGATCTGGGGGACAGCCTCTGGAAACACCATATATTTT. The chain has TRBV25-1 and TRBJ1-3, with 7 bases matching TRBD1. Germline V gives CDR1 MGHDK, CDR2 SYGVNS. Trimming at V came to 6 bases and at J to 0 bases, leaving 8 bases not matched to a gene. The CDR3 totals 16 residues.